This T cell receptor beta chain stems from a study of blood T cell repertoires in COVID-19. About the study: Whether acute or convalescent, the COVID-19 samples came from the United States, Italy and Spain. In each case, the material was cDNA or gDNA derived from T cells, B-cell-depleted T cells, or PBMCs.

Germline V gives CDR1 SNHLY, CDR2 FYNNEI. The V gene end was trimmed by 6 bases and the J gene end by 3 bases; junction bases not matched to a gene: 21. The CDR3 is 19 amino acids. Using immunoSEQ multiplex PCR, the repertoire was profiled, and TCRdb retains in-frame clones only, with some absent. This sample has about 240,000 clones, with 87% found just once. The chain combines TRBV2 with TRBJ1-1; the match to TRBD1 covers 8 bases. The source of this sequence is a man aged 55 to 70 who had recovered from COVID-19. The specimen sequenced was peripheral blood. The CDR3 reads CASRPKVGQGALKHTEAFF. As DNA, the CDR3 is TGTGCCAGCAGGCCAAAGGTAGGGCAGGGGGCCCTAAAACACACTGAAGCTTTCTTT.